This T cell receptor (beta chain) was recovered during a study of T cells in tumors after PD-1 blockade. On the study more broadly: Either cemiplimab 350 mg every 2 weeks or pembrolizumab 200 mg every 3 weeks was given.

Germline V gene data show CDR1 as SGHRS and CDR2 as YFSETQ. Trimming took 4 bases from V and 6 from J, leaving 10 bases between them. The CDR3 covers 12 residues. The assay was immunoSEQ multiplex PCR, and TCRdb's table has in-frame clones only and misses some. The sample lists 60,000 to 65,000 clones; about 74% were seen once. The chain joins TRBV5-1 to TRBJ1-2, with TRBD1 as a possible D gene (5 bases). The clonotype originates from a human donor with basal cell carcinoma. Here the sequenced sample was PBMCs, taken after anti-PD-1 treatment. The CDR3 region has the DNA TGCGCCAGCAGCCCCGACAGAGATGGCTACACCTTC. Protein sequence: CASSPDRDGYTF.